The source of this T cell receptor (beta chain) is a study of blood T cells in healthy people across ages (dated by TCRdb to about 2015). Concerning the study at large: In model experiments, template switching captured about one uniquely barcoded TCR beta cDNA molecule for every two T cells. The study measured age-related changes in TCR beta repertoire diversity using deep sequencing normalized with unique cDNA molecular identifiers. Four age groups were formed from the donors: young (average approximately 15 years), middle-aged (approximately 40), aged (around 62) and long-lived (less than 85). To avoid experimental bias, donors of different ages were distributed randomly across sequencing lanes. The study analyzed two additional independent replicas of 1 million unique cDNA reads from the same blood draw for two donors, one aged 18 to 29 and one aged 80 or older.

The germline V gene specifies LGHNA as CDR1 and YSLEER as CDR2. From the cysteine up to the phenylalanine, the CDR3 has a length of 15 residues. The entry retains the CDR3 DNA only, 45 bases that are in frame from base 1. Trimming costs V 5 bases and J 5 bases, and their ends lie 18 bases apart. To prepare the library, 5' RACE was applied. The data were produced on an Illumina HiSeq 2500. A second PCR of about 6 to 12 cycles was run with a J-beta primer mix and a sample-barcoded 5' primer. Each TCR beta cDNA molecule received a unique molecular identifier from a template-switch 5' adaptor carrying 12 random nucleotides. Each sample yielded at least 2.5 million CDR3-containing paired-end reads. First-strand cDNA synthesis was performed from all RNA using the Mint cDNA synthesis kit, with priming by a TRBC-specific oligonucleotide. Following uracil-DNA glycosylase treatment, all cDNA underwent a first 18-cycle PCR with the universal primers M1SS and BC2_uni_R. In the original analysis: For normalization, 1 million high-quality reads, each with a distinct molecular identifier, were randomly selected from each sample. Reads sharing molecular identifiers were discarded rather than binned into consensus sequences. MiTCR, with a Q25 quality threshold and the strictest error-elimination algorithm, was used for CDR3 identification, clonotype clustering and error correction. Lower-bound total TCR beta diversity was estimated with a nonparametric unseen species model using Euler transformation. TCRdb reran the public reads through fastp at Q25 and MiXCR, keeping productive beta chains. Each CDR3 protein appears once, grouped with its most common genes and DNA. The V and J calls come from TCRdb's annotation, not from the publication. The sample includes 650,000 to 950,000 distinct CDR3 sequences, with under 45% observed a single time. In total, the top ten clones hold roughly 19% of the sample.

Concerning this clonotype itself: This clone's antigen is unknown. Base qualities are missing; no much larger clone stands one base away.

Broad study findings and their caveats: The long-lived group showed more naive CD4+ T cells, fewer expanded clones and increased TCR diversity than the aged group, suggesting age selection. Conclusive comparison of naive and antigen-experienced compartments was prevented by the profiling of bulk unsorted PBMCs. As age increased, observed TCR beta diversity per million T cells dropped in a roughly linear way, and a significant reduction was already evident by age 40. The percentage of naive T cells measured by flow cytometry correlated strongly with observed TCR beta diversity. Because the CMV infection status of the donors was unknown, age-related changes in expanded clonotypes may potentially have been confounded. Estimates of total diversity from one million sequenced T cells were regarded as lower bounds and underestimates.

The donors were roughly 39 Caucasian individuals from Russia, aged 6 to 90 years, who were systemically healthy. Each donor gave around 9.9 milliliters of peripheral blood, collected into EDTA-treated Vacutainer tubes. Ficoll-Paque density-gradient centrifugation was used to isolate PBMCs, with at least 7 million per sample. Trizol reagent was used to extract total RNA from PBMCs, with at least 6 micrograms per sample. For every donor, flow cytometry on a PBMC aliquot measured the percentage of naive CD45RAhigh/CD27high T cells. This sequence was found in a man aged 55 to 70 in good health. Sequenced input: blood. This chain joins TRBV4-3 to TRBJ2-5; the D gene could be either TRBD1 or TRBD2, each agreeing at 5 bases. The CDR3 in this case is CASSYGAASRETQYF. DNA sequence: TGCGCCAGCAGCTACGGGGCGGCCTCACGGGAGACCCAGTACTTC.